These 11 T cell receptor beta chains came from one sample sequenced in a study of blood T cells in healthy people across ages. A sample-barcoded 5' primer and a J-beta primer mix were used in a second PCR of roughly 6 to 11 cycles. MiXCR was run by TCRdb on the 5' RACE reads, yielding one entry per CDR3 protein. The sample holds 600,000 to 800,000 distinct CDR3 sequences, 21% seen once. Sequenced input: blood. The source is a man between 65 and 80 years old in good health.

This clonotype was detected ten times or more. J is TRBJ2-7 and V is TRBV12-3 or TRBV12-4; 11 nucleotides line up with TRBD2. The CDR3 length is 15 residues. V trimming: 3 bases; J trimming: 2 bases; junction bases outside the gene matches: 3. The DNA of the CDR3 is TGTGCCAGCAGTTTGGGGACTAGCGGTACCTACGAGCAGTACTTC. It specifies CASSLGTSGTYEQYF.

This clonotype occurred a few times. The junction and the germline gene differ at one end; a read error may be behind it. The chain is built from TRBV12-3 or TRBV12-4 and TRBJ2-5, with no clear D. The length of the CDR3 is 10 residues. As DNA, the CDR3 is TGTGCCAGCAGTTCTGCGGTGCTGTTCTTC. It encodes CASSSAVLFF.

This chain connects TRBV2 to TRBJ1-5, with D perhaps TRBD1 (6 bases). V shed 6 bases and J shed 4 bases, with 16 bases lying between them. Germline V lookup: CDR1 SNHLY, CDR2 FYNNEI. This CDR3 is 15 amino acids long. The CDR3 bases are TGTGCCAGCAGAGGGGCAGGGGCCTATAATCAGCCCCAGCATTTT. Translating gives CASRGAGAYNQPQHF.

A few counts support this clonotype. This chain connects TRBV9 to TRBJ2-2, with 8 bases fitting TRBD2. After removal of 4 bases from V and 0 bases from J, the junction contained 11 bases not matched to a gene. This CDR3 spans 18 amino acids. Germline V lookup: CDR1 SGDLS, CDR2 YYNGEE. The CDR3 DNA sequence: TGTGCCAGCAGCCCCCGTGTGATAGCGGGATCGAACACCGGGGAGCTGTTTTTT. Encoded protein: CASSPRVIAGSNTGELFF.

The chain links TRBV9 to TRBJ1-4; D unresolved. Germline assignment: CDR1 SGDLS and CDR2 YYNGEE. The CDR3 covers 15 residues. The V end was cut by 5 bases, the J end by 0 bases, with 11 bases between. CDR3 sequence reads: CASRRGLSTNEKLFF. In DNA, the CDR3 is TGTGCCAGCAGACGTGGACTTTCAACTAATGAAAAACTGTTTTTT.

This clonotype was detected only once. V and J are TRBV29-1 and TRBJ1-2; perhaps TRBD1 as D (5 bases). CDR1 is SQVTM, CDR2 ANQGSEA, per germline. The CDR3 covers 11 residues. Trimming shortened V by 7 bases and J by 4 bases, and 10 bases separated the two germline ends. CDR3 amino acids: CSATGSYGYTF. The DNA of the CDR3 is TGCAGCGCTACAGGTTCCTATGGCTACACCTTC.

As to this clonotype: One junction end disagrees with the germline gene, perhaps due to a read error. The V call is TRBV7-7, the J call TRBJ2-1; 10 bases fit TRBD2. This CDR3 region has 16 residues. Per germline, CDR1 SSHAT and CDR2 FNYEAQ (reference sequence). The CDR3 reads CASSLASGSLYNEQFF. The CDR3 DNA reads TGTGCTAGCAGCTTGGCTAGCGGGAGTTTATACAATGAGCAGTTCTTC.

The table lists this clonotype with many counts. V and J are TRBV7-9 and TRBJ1-1; TRBD1 aligns across 7 bases. This CDR3 is built from 13 residues. Germline CDR1 reads SEHNR; CDR2 reads FQNEAQ (reference sequence). The V segment lost 3 bases and the J segment 3 bases; nucleotides outside the gene matches: 1. The CDR3: CASSFTGDTEAFF. CDR3 coding DNA: TGTGCCAGCAGCTTCACAGGGGACACTGAAGCTTTCTTT.

The chain combines TRBV28 with TRBJ2-7, with a weak D call TRBD2 (6 bases). In germline, CDR1 is MDHEN, CDR2 SYDVKM. V gave up 8 bases and J gave up 4 bases, with 15 bases separating them. CDR3 length: 13 residues. The CDR3 nucleotides are TGTGCCAGCGGGGCGCGGGAAGGGTACGAGCAGTACTTC. Protein product: CASGAREGYEQYF. Full variable domain (missing parts from reference TRBV28 and TRBJ2-7): DVKVTQSSRYLVKRTGEKVFLECVQDMDHENMFWYRQDPGLGLRLIYFSYDVKMKEKGDIPEGYSVSREKKERFSLILESASTNQTSMYLCASGAREGYEQYFGPGTRLTVT.

This clonotype was observed a few times. The chain uses TRBV7-8 and TRBJ2-1; weak D call: TRBD2 (9 bases). This CDR3 is built from 16 residues. V lost 7 bases and J 3 bases, leaving 19 bases between the germline ends. Germline CDR1 SGHVS, CDR2 FQNEAQ. CDR3 DNA sequence: TGTGCCAGCACCCAGGGGGCGGGAGGGGGCTACAATGAGCAGTTCTTC. It yields the protein CASTQGAGGGYNEQFF.

The rearrangement links TRBV4-3 to TRBJ2-1, with a possible D match to TRBD2 (6 bases). The CDR3 is 18 amino acids. With 0 bases removed from V and 0 bases from J, the gap between germline ends came to 15 bases. The germline gives CDR1 LGHNA, CDR2 YSLEER. CDR3 in amino acids: CASSQDGRSGSSYNEQFF. CDR3 sequence (DNA): TGCGCCAGCAGCCAAGATGGGCGTAGCGGCAGCTCCTACAATGAGCAGTTCTTC.